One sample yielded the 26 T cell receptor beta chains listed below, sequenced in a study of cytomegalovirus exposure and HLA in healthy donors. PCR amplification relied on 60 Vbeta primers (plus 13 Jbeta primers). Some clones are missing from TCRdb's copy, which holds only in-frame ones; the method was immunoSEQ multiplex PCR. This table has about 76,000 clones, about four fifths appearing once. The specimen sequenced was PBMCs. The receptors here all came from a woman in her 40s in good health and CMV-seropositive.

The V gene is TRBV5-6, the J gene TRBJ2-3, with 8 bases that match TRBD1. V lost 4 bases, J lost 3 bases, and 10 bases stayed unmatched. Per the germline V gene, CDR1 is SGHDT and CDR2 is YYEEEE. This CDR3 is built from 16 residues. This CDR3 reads CASSPFRDRLTDTQYF. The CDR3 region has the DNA TGTGCCAGCAGCCCGTTCCGGGACAGGTTAACAGATACGCAGTATTTT. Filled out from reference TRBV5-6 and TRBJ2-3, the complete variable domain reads DAGVTQSPTHLIKTRGQQVTLRCSPKSGHDTVSWYQQALGQGPQFIFQYYEEEERQRGNFPDRFSGHQFPNYSSELNVNALLLGDSALYLCASSPFRDRLTDTQYFGPGTRLTVL.

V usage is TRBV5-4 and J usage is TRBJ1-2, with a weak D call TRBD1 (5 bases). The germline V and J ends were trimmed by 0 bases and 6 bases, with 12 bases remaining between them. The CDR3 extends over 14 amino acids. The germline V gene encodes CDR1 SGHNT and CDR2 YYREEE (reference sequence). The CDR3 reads CASSLDSGLNGYTF. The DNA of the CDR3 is TGTGCCAGCAGCTTGGATTCAGGGTTAAATGGCTACACCTTC.

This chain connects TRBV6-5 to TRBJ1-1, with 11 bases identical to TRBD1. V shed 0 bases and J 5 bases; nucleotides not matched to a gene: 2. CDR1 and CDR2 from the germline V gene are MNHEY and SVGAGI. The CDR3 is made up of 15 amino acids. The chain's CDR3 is CASSYSDRGQTEAFF. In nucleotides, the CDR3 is TGTGCCAGCAGTTACTCGGACAGGGGGCAAACTGAAGCTTTCTTT.

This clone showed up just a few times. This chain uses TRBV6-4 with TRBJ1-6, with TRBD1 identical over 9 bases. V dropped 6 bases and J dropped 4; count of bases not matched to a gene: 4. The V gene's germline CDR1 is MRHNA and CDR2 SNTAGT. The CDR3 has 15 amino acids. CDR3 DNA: TGTGCCAGCAGGCGACAGGGGGGTTATAATTCACCCCTCCACTTT. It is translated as CASRRQGGYNSPLHF.

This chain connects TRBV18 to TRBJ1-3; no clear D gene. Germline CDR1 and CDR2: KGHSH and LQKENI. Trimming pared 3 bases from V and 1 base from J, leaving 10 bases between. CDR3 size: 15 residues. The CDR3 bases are TGTGCCAGCTCACCCCTCGTGGCTTCTGGAAACACCATATATTTT. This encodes CASSPLVASGNTIYF.

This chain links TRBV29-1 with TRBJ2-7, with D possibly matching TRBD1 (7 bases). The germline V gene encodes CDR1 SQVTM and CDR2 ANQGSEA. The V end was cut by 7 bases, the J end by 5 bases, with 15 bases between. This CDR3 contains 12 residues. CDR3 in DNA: TGCAGCGGGAGACAGGGACTGAACGAGCAGTACTTC. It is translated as CSGRQGLNEQYF.

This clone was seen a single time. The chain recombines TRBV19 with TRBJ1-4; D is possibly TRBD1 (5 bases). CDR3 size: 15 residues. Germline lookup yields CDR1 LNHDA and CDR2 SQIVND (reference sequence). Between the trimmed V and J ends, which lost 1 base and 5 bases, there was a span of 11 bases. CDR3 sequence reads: CASSIGNRRNEKLFF. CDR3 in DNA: TGTGCCAGTAGTATAGGGAACAGGAGAAATGAAAAACTGTTTTTT. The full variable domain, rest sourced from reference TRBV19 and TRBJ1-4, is DGGITQSPKYLFRKEGQNVTLSCEQNLNHDAMYWYRQDPGQGLRLIYYSQIVNDFQKGDIAEGYSVSREKKESFPLTVTSAQKNPTAFYLCASSIGNRRNEKLFFGSGTQLSVL.

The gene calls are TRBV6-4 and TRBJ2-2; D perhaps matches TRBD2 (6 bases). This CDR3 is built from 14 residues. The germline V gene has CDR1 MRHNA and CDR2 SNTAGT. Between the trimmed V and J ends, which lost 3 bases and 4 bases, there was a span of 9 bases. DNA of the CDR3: TGTGCCAGCAGTGAGCGGGGAGGCACCGGGGAGCTGTTTTTT. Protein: CASSERGGTGELFF.

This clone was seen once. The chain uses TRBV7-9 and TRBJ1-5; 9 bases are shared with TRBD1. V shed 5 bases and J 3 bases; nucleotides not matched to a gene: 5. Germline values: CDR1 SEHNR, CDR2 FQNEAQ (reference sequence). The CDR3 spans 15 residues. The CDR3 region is CASSPDRGYNQPQHF. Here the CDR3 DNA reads TGTGCCAGCAGCCCGGACAGGGGTTACAATCAGCCCCAGCATTTT. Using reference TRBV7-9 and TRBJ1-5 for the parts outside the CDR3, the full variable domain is DTGVSQNPRHKITKRGQNVTFRCDPISEHNRLYWYRQTLGQGPEFLTYFQNEAQLEKSRLLSDRFSAERPKGSFSTLEIQRTEQGDSAMYLCASSPDRGYNQPQHFGDGTRLSIL.

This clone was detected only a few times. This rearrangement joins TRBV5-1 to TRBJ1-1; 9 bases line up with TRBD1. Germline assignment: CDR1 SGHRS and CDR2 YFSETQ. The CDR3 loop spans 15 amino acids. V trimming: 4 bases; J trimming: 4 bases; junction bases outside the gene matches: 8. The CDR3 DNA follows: TGCGCCAGCAGCCCAGACAGGGGGTATAGCACTGAAGCTTTCTTT. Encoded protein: CASSPDRGYSTEAFF.

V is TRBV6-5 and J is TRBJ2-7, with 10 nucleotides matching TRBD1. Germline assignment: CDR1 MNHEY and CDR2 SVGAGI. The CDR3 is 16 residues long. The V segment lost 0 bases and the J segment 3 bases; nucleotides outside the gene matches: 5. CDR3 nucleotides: TGTGCCAGCAGTTACTCCTGGACAGGGGGGAACTACGAGCAGTACTTC. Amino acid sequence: CASSYSWTGGNYEQYF.

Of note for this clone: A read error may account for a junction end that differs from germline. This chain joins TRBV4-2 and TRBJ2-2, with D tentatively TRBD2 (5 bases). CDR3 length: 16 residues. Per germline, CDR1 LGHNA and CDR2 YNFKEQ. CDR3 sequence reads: CASSQVPGSRTGELLF. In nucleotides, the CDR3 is TGTGCCAGCAGCCAAGTGCCTGGGAGTAGGACCGGGGAGCTGCTTTTT.

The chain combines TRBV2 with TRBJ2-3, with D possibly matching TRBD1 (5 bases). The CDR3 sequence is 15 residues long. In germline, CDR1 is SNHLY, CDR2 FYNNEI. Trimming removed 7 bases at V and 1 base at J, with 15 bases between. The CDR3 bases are TGTGCCAGCAAGGGGAACCTTCGGGGCACAGATACGCAGTATTTT. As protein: CASKGNLRGTDTQYF.

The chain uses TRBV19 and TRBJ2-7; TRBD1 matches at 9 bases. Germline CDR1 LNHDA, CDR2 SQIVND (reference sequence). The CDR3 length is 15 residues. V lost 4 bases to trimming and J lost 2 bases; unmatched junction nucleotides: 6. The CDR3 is CASSNGGQGPYEQYF. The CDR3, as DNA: TGTGCCAGTAGTAACGGGGGACAGGGTCCCTACGAGCAGTACTTC.

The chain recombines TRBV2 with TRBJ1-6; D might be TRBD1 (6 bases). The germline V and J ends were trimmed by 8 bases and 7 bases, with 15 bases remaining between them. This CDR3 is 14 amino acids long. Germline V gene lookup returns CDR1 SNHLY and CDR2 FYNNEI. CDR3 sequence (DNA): TGTGCCAGCGGCTCCGGGACAAAGAATTCACCCCTCCACTTT. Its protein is CASGSGTKNSPLHF.

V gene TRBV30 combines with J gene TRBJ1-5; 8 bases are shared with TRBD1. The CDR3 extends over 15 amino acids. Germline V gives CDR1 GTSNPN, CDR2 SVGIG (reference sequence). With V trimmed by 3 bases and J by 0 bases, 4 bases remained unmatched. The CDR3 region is CAWRNRGDSNQPQHF. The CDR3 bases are TGTGCCTGGAGAAACAGGGGGGATAGCAATCAGCCCCAGCATTTT.

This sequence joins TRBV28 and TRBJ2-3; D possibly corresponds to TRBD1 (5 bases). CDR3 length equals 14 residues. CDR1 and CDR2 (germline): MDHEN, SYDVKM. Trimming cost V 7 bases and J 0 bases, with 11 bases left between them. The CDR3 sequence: CASIPRGSTDTQYF. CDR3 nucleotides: TGTGCCAGCATCCCAAGGGGTAGCACAGATACGCAGTATTTT.

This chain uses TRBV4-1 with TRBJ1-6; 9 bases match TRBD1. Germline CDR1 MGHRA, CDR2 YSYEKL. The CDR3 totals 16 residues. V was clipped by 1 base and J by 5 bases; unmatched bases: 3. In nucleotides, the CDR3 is TGCGCCAGCAGCCAAGTTACAGGGGGCAATAATTCACCCCTCCACTTT. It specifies CASSQVTGGNNSPLHF.

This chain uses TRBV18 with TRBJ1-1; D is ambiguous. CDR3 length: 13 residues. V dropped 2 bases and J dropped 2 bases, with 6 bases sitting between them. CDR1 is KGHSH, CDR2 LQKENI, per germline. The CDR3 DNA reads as TGTGCCAGCTCACCAGGCGGTAACACTGAAGCTTTCTTT. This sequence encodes CASSPGGNTEAFF.

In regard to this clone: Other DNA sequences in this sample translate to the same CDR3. The CDR3 loop is CASSVDRGYGYTF. Written as DNA, the CDR3 is TGTGCCAGCAGCGTGGACAGGGGCTATGGCTACACCTTC. J is TRBJ1-2 and V is TRBV6-1; 9 bases fit TRBD1. The trim removed 6 bases at V and 4 bases at J, leaving 3 bases unmatched. Germline CDR1 MNHNS, CDR2 SASEGT. The CDR3 extends over 13 amino acids.

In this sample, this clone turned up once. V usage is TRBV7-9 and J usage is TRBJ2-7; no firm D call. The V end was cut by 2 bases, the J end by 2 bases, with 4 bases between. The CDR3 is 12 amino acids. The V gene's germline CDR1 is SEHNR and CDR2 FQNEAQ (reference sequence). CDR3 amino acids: CASSLRAYEQYF. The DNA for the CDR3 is TGTGCCAGCAGCTTAAGAGCCTACGAGCAGTACTTC.

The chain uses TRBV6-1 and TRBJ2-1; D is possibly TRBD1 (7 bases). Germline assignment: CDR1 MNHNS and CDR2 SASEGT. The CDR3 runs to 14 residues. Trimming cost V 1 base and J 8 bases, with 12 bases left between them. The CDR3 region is CASSEEEGAHEQFF. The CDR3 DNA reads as TGTGCCAGCAGTGAAGAGGAGGGGGCCCATGAGCAGTTCTTC.

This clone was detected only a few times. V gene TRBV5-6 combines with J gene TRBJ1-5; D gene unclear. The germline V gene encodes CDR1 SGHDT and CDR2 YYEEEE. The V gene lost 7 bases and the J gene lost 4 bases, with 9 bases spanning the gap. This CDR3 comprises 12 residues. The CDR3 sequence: CASRRMNQPQHF. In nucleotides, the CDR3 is TGTGCCAGCCGGCGGATGAATCAGCCCCAGCATTTT.

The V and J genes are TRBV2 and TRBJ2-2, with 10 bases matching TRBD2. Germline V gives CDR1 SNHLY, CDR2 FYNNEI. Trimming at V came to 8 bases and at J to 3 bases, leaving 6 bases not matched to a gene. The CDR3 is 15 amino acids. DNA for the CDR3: TGTGCCAGCCAAGCTACTAGCGGGGACACCGGGGAGCTGTTTTTT. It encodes CASQATSGDTGELFF.

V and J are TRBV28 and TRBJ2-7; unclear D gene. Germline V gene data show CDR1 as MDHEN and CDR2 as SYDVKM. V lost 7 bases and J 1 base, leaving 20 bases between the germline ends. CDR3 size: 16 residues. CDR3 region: CASTSLAGEHSYEQYF. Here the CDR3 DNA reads TGTGCCAGCACCTCCCTCGCTGGAGAACATTCCTACGAGCAGTACTTC.

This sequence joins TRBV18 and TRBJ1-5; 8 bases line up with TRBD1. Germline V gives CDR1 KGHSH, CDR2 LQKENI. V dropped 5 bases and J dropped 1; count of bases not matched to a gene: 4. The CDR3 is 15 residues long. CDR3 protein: CASSAGGGSNQPQHF. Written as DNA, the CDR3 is TGTGCCAGCTCAGCAGGGGGCGGGAGCAATCAGCCCCAGCATTTT.